The 13 T cell receptor beta chains reported below all come from one sample, sequenced in a study of T cell responses to AZD1222 COVID-19 vaccine. This table comes from immunoSEQ multiplex PCR, and its TCRdb copy is limited to in-frame clones, with some not included. The data hold over 100,000 clones, with roughly 94% observed a single time. Specimen: peripheral blood, collected on day 0 of AZD1222 vaccination. These receptors originate from an adult in good health.

The chain is built from TRBV5-1 and TRBJ1-4, with D perhaps TRBD1 (5 bases). Per the germline V gene, CDR1 is SGHRS and CDR2 is YFSETQ. V was shortened by 2 bases and J by 6 bases, with 14 bases between the two germline ends. CDR3 size: 15 residues. The CDR3 bases are TGCGCCAGCAGCTTCGGTGGCAGGGAAGATGAAAAACTGTTTTTT. This translates into CASSFGGREDEKLFF.

The chain links TRBV18 to TRBJ1-3, with no clear D. From germline, CDR1 is KGHSH and CDR2 LQKENI. The CDR3 has 16 amino acids. The V end was cut by 0 bases, the J end by 0 bases, with 9 bases between. The CDR3 loop is CASSPPVSLSGNTIYF. The CDR3 bases are TGTGCCAGCTCACCACCAGTATCACTCTCTGGAAACACCATATATTTT.

The chain has TRBV12-5 and TRBJ1-5; 7 nucleotides line up with TRBD1. The V gene end was trimmed by 5 bases and the J gene end by 4 bases; junction bases not matched to a gene: 8. Germline V gene sequence: CDR1 LGHNT, CDR2 FRNRAP. The CDR3 is 15 amino acids. The CDR3 sequence: CASGTGQVENQPQHF. CDR3 DNA sequence: TGTGCTAGTGGTACCGGACAGGTCGAAAATCAGCCCCAGCATTTT.

The rearrangement joins TRBV6-1 to TRBJ2-1; 7 positions agree with TRBD2. The germline V gene has CDR1 MNHNS and CDR2 SASEGT. V shed 0 bases and J 6 bases; nucleotides not matched to a gene: 8. There are 16 residues in the CDR3. The CDR3 nucleotides are TGTGCCAGCAGTGAAGCGTTGCGGGAGATCGCCAATGAGCAGTTCTTC. Its translation: CASSEALREIANEQFF.

V gene TRBV25-1 combines with J gene TRBJ2-2; no firm D call. The CDR3 has 13 residues. Trimming took off 2 bases at V and 3 bases at J, with 4 bases between the two ends. Germline V lookup: CDR1 MGHDK, CDR2 SYGVNS. The CDR3 sequence is CASSEGDTGELFF. The CDR3 DNA reads as TGTGCCAGCAGTGAAGGAGACACCGGGGAGCTGTTTTTT. Full variable domain (remainder filled in from reference TRBV25-1 and TRBJ2-2): EADIYQTPRYLVIGTGKKITLECSQTMGHDKMYWYQQDPGMELHLIHYSYGVNSTEKGDLSSESTVSRIRTEHFPLTLESARPSHTSQYLCASSEGDTGELFFGEGSRLTVL.

The chain joins TRBV7-6 to TRBJ2-1, with 9 bases identical to TRBD2. Germline V gene sequence: CDR1 SGHVS, CDR2 FNYEAQ. This CDR3 region has 16 residues. J gave up 5 bases and V 1 base, and 6 bases lay outside the gene matches. The CDR3 bases are TGTGCCAGCAGCTTAGGTACAGTAGCGGGAGACAATGAGCAGTTCTTC. Amino acids: CASSLGTVAGDNEQFF.

The chain combines TRBV2 with TRBJ1-5, with a tentative D call TRBD1 (6 bases). CDR3 size: 22 residues. With 7 bases removed from V and 0 bases from J, the gap between germline ends came to 34 bases. Germline V gene sequence: CDR1 SNHLY, CDR2 FYNNEI. Here the CDR3 reads CASKGVARGLPFSSFSNQPQHF. As DNA, the CDR3 is TGTGCCAGCAAAGGAGTGGCCAGGGGACTCCCTTTTAGCTCGTTTAGCAATCAGCCCCAGCATTTT.

V is TRBV19 and J is TRBJ1-1; TRBD1 matches 8 bases. The V segment lost 8 bases and the J segment 3 bases; nucleotides outside the gene matches: 11. The CDR3 has 15 residues. Germline CDR1 reads LNHDA; CDR2 reads SQIVND (reference sequence). In nucleotides, the CDR3 is TGTGCCAGTCGCCTAGGACAGGGCCGCTACACTGAAGCTTTCTTT. It translates to CASRLGQGRYTEAFF. Together with reference TRBV19 and TRBJ1-1, the CDR3 gives the full variable domain: DGGITQSPKYLFRKEGQNVTLSCEQNLNHDAMYWYRQDPGQGLRLIYYSQIVNDFQKGDIAEGYSVSREKKESFPLTVTSAQKNPTAFYLCASRLGQGRYTEAFFGQGTRLTVV.

The chain employs TRBV12-3 or TRBV12-4 and TRBJ1-1, with D unresolved. The CDR3 runs 11 residues. Trimming removed 6 bases at V and 7 bases at J, with 9 bases between. The CDR3 sequence: CASRRSGEAFF. For the CDR3, the DNA is TGTGCCAGCAGGCGGTCCGGTGAAGCTTTCTTT.

CDR3 sequence (DNA): TGCGCCAGCAGTGCCTCGGGAGACGAGCAGTACTTC. Encoded protein: CASSASGDEQYF. The chain recombines TRBV10-1 with TRBJ2-7; possible D gene TRBD2, 6 bases. This CDR3 comprises 12 residues. V lost 4 bases, J lost 5 bases, and 9 bases lay in between. Germline values: CDR1 WNHNN, CDR2 SYGVQD (reference sequence).

This chain joins TRBV4-1 and TRBJ2-7, with D unresolved. Germline loops: CDR1 MGHRA, CDR2 YSYEKL. This CDR3 contains 13 residues. V was shortened by 1 base and J by 5 bases, with 9 bases between the two germline ends. DNA of the CDR3: TGCGCCAGCAGCCAAGGTTACCGGAACGAGCAGTACTTC. It encodes CASSQGYRNEQYF.

The chain employs TRBV28 and TRBJ1-2; TRBD1 aligns across 7 bases. The germline CDR1 and CDR2 sequences are MDHEN and SYDVKM. V trimming: 2 bases; J trimming: 7 bases; junction bases outside the gene matches: 13. The CDR3 covers 16 residues. For the CDR3, the DNA is TGTGCCAGCAGTTTAATGTGGGCAGGGGGATCGCGTGGCTACACCTTC. Amino acids: CASSLMWAGGSRGYTF.

This chain connects TRBV18 to TRBJ1-5; weak D call: TRBD1 (5 bases). Germline values: CDR1 KGHSH, CDR2 LQKENI. The V gene lost 4 bases and the J gene lost 2 bases, with 12 bases spanning the gap. This CDR3 is 15 amino acids long. The CDR3 DNA follows: TGTGCCAGCTCACGGGGCGAAACGGGCAATCAGCCCCAGCATTTT. Its translation: CASSRGETGNQPQHF.